The clone carrying this T cell receptor (beta chain) appeared a few times. Antigen unknown. These data belong to a study of T-cell memory formation after mild COVID-19. Whole-study context: Most TCR clusters belonged to a single donor.

This CDR3 contains 13 residues. Germline V gene lookup returns CDR1 MGHRA and CDR2 YSYEKL. V lost 3 bases to trimming and J lost 5 bases, with 8 bases between them. General study findings and limits: Whether day 37 second-wave clones are SARS-CoV-2-specific was not confirmed. The appearance of some responding clones in pre-infection memory suggested that cross-reactive memory joined.

TCRalpha and TCRbeta libraries used 5'RACE with constant-segment primers and UMIs. TCRdb recomputed calls from the 5' RACE reads with MiXCR, one row per CDR3 protein. The sample holds approximately 340,000 distinct CDR3 sequences; approximately 13% are singletons and the top ten take 20% to 25%. This TCR was sampled from a man aged 18 to 30 who had mild COVID-19 (a few samples of this study predate the infection). Cell type and time point are not known. The sequencing input was PBMCs or a T cell subset sorted from them (not recorded which). The chain combines TRBV4-1 with TRBJ1-5, with D tentatively TRBD1 (6 bases). CDR3 nucleotide sequence: TGCGCCAGCAGCCACGACAGGTATCAGCCCCAGCATTTT. This sequence encodes CASSHDRYQPQHF.